This T cell receptor (beta chain) comes out of a study of identical twins. Findings and limits, study-wide: Some out-of-frame alpha sequences were shared by twins, and these showed excess low generation probability. Cross-sectional statistical analysis, not tracking of the same donors, underpinned the conclusions.

Germline CDR1 reads SQVTM; CDR2 reads ANQGSEA. The CDR3 runs to 15 residues. The V gene end was trimmed by 6 bases and the J gene end by 3 bases; junction bases not matched to a gene: 8. Concerning this clonotype itself: Its antigen is currently unknown.

TCRdb fed the 5' RACE reads into MiXCR, producing one record per CDR3 protein. The sample has a few hundred thousand distinct CDR3 sequences, roughly 12% seen once. These same records also appear under a second study, on yellow fever vaccine responses in identical twins.

The sample consisted of memory (CD45RO+) T cells sorted from blood. This TCR derives from a woman between 18 and 30 years old in good health. This chain connects TRBV29-1 to TRBJ2-3, with 11 bases lining up with TRBD1. The CDR3 spells CSVGYGTGGTDTQYF. In nucleotides, the CDR3 is TGCAGCGTGGGGTACGGGACAGGGGGAACAGATACGCAGTATTTT.